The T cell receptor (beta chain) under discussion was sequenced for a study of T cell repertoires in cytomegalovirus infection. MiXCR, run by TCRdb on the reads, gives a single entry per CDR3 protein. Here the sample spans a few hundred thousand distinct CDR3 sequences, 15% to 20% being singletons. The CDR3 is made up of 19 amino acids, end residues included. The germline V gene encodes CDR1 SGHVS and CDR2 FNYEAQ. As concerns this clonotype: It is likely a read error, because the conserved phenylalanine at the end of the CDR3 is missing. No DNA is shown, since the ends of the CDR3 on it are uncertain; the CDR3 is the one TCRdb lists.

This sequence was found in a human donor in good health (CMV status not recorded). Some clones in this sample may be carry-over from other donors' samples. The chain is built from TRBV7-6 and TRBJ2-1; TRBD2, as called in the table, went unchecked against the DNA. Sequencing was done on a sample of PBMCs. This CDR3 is CASSLVGTSGLSSYNEQLL.